This T cell receptor beta chain was sequenced for a study of blood T cell repertoires in COVID-19. The overall study: Sites across the United States, Italy and Spain contributed samples from acute and convalescent COVID-19. T cells, B-cell-depleted T cells, or PBMCs supplied cDNA or gDNA.

The germline gives CDR1 MDHEN, CDR2 SYDVKM. Trimming removed 3 bases from V and 5 bases from J, with 13 bases in between. The CDR3 contains 14 residues. Sequencing used immunoSEQ multiplex PCR; TCRdb keeps in-frame clones, though not all of them. This sample has some 89,000 clones, with more than 70% found just once. The J gene is TRBJ1-2, the V gene TRBV28, with D perhaps matching TRBD1 (6 bases). What was sequenced was peripheral blood. This sequence originates from a man between 50 and 59 years old with acute or convalescent COVID-19. CDR3 DNA sequence: TGTGCCAGCAGTTTGAGGGCCAGGGGTTATGGCTACACCTTC. Protein sequence: CASSLRARGYGYTF.